This T cell receptor (beta chain) stems from a study of blood T cells in healthy people across ages (dated by TCRdb to between 2014 and 2017). In terms of the full investigation: In model experiments, template switching captured roughly one uniquely barcoded TCR beta cDNA molecule for every two T cells. Using deep sequencing normalized with unique cDNA molecular identifiers, the study measured how TCR beta repertoire diversity changes with age. Four age groups were formed from the donors: young (average 16 years), middle-aged (just under 40), aged (roughly 59) and long-lived (approximately 80). To avoid experimental bias, donors of different ages were distributed randomly across sequencing lanes. Using the same blood draw, the study looked at two additional independent replicas of 1 million unique cDNA reads for two donors, one aged 18 to 30 and the other aged 80 or older. The paper's findings and limits, for the study overall: As age increased, observed TCR beta diversity per million T cells dropped in a roughly linear way, and a significant reduction was already evident by age 40. Because donor CMV infection status was unknown, age-related changes in expanded clonotypes were potentially confounded. Compared with the aged group, the long-lived group had more naive CD4+ T cells, fewer expanded clones and increased TCR diversity, a pattern suggesting age selection. Estimates of total diversity from one million sequenced T cells were regarded as lower bounds and underestimates. The percentage of naive T cells measured by flow cytometry correlated strongly with observed TCR beta diversity. Since profiling was done on bulk unsorted PBMCs, naive and antigen-experienced compartments could not be conclusively compared.

This clonotype was observed a handful of times. The clone's antigen remains unknown. One base away there is no much larger clone; base qualities are not given. Donors were 40 or so systemically healthy Caucasian individuals from Russia aged 6 to 90 years. Each donor gave approximately 10 milliliters of peripheral blood, collected into EDTA-treated Vacutainer tubes. PBMCs were isolated by Ficoll-Paque density-gradient centrifugation, with at least 6 million obtained per sample. Trizol reagent was used to extract total RNA from the PBMCs, yielding at least 6 micrograms per sample. The percentages of naive CD45RAhigh/CD27high T cells were determined by flow cytometry on a PBMC aliquot from every donor. The library was prepared using 5' RACE. The sample was run on an Illumina HiSeq 2500. A second 7 to 11 cycle PCR used a sample-barcoded 5' primer and a J-beta primer mix. A template-switch 5' adaptor carrying 12 random nucleotides introduced a unique molecular identifier onto each TCR beta cDNA molecule. Each sample yielded at least 2.5 million CDR3-containing paired-end reads. First-strand cDNA was synthesized from all RNA with the Mint cDNA synthesis kit, primed by a TRBC-specific oligonucleotide. All cDNA was treated with uracil-DNA glycosylase and then went through a first 18-cycle PCR with the universal primers M1SS and BC2_uni_R. As for the authors' bioinformatics: Each sample was normalized by randomly selecting 1 million high-quality reads, each carrying a distinct molecular identifier. Reads sharing molecular identifiers were discarded rather than binned into consensus sequences. CDR3 identification, clonotype clustering and error correction used MiTCR with a Q25 quality threshold and the strictest error-elimination algorithm. A nonparametric unseen species model with Euler transformation was used to estimate a lower bound on total TCR beta diversity. TCRdb took the public reads, trimmed them with fastp at Q25, ran MiXCR for clone calling and kept in-frame beta chains. Rows with one shared CDR3 protein collapse into an entry with the most common genes and DNA. These V and J calls rely on TCRdb rather than the paper's analysis. Here the sample has 870,000 or so distinct CDR3 sequences; about 30% occur a single time. The ten largest make up 15% to 20% of the sample.

V is cut by 5 bases and J by 5 bases, and the space between the germline ends is 13 bases. Including the terminal cysteine and phenylalanine, the CDR3 comprises 14 residues. Only the CDR3 DNA stays, 42 bases, in frame from base 1. CDR1 and CDR2 are drawn from the germline V gene (reference sequence): LGHDT, YNNKEL. Recombination connected TRBV3-1 to TRBJ2-1, and TRBD2 may be the D gene, going by 5 matching bases. This clonotype was obtained from a woman older than 75 in good health. Sequences were obtained from blood. For the CDR3, the sequence is CASSFTSGNNEQFF. Read as DNA, the sequence is TGTGCCAGCAGCTTCACCAGCGGTAACAATGAGCAGTTCTTC.